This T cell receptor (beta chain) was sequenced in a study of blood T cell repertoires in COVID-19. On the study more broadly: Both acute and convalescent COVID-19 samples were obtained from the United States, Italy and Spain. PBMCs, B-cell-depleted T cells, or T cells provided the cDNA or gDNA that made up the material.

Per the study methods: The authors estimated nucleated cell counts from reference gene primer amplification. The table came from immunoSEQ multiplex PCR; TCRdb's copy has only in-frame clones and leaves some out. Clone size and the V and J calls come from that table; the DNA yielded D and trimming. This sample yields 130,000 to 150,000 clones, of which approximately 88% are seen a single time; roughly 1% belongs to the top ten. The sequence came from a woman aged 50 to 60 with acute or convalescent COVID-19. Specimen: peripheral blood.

In DNA form, the CDR3 reads TGTGCCAGCATCCCGGGACAGGGGGCAGGCGGCTACACCTTC. This gives the protein CASIPGQGAGGYTF. The chain combines TRBV7-9 with TRBJ1-2; 12 bases align to TRBD1. The length of the CDR3 is 14 residues. Germline lookup yields CDR1 SEHNR and CDR2 FQNEAQ (reference sequence). With V trimmed by 7 bases and J by 8 bases, 8 bases remained unmatched.